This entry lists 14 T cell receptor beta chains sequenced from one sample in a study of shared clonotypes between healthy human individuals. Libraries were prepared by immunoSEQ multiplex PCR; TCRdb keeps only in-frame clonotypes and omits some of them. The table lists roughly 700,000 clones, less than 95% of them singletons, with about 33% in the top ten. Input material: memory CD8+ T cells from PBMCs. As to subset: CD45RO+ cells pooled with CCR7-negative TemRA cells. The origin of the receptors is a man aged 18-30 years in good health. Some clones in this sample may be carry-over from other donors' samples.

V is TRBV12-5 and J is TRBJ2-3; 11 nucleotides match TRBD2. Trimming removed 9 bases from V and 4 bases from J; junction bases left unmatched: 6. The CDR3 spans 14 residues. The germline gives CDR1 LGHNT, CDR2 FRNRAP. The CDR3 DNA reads TGTGCTAGGGCTAGCGGGAGGCCGGCAGATACGCAGTATTTT. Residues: CARASGRPADTQYF.

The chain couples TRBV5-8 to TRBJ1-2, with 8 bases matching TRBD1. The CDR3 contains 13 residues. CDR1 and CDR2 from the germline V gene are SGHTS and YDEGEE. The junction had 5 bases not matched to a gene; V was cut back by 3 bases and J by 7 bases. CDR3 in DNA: TGTGCCAGCAGCTGGACAGGGTTAGGTGGCTACACCTTC. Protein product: CASSWTGLGGYTF. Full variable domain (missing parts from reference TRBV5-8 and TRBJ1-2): EAGVTQSPTHLIKTRGQQATLRCSPISGHTSVYWYQQALGLGLQFLLWYDEGEERNRGNFPPRFSGRQFPNYSSELNVNALELEDSALYLCASSWTGLGGYTFGSGTRLTVV.

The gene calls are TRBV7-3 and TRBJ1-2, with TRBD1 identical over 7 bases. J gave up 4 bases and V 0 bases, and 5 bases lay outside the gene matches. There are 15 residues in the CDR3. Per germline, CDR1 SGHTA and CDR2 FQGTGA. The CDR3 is CASSLTGGTVYGYTF. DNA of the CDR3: TGTGCCAGCAGCTTAACCGGGGGGACAGTCTATGGCTACACCTTC.

The CDR3 DNA sequence: TGTGCCAGCAGTTCTAGGACAGGGCGGGAGACCCAGTACTTC. It yields the protein CASSSRTGRETQYF. J is TRBJ2-5 and V is TRBV27, with 8 bases lining up with TRBD1. This CDR3 has 14 residues. Germline lookup yields CDR1 MNHEY and CDR2 SMNVEV (reference sequence). The ends lost 4 bases at V and 5 bases at J; junction bases unmatched: 6.

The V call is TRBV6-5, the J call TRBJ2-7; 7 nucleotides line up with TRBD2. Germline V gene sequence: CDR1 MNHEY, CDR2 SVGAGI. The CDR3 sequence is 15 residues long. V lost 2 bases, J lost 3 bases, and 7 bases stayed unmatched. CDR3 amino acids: CASSYSVAGDYEQYF. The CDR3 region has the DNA TGTGCCAGCAGTTACAGTGTGGCGGGAGACTACGAGCAGTACTTC.

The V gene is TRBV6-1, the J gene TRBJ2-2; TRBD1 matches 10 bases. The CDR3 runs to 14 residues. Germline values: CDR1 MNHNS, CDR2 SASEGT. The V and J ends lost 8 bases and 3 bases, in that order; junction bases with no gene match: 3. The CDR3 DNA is TGTGCCAGCCCCGGGACAGGGGACACCGGGGAGCTGTTTTTT. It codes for CASPGTGDTGELFF.

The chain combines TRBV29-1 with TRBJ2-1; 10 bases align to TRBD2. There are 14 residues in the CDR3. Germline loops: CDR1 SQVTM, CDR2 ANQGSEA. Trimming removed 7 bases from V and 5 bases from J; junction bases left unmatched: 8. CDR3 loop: CSAPSGSFHNEQFF. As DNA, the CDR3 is TGCAGCGCTCCTAGCGGGAGTTTCCACAATGAGCAGTTCTTC.

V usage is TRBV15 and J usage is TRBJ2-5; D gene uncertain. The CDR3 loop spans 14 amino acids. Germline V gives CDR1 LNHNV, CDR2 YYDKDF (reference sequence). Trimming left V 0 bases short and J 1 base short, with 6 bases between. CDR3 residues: CATSREGPQETQYF. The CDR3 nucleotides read TGTGCCACCAGCAGAGAAGGGCCCCAAGAGACCCAGTACTTC.

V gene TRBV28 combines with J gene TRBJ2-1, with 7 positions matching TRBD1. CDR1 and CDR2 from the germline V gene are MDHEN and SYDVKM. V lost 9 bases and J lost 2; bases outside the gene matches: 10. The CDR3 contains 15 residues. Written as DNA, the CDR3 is TGTGCCAGTTTCGGACAGGTAGGGGCCTACAATGAGCAGTTCTTC. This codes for CASFGQVGAYNEQFF.

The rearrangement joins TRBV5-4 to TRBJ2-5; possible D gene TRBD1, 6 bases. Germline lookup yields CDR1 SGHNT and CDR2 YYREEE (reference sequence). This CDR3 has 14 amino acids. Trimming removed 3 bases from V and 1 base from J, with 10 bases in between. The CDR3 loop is CASSSGQTQETQYF. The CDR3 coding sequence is TGTGCCAGCAGCTCTGGACAGACCCAAGAGACCCAGTACTTC.

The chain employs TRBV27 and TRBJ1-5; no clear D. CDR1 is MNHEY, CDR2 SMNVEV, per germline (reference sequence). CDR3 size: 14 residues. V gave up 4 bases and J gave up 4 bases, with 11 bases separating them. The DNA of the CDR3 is TGTGCCAGCAGTTCCAGTGGGAGTAATCAGCCCCAGCATTTT. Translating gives CASSSSGSNQPQHF.

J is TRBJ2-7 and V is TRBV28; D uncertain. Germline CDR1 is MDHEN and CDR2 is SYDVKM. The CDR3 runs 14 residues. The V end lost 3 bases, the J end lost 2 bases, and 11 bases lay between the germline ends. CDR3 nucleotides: TGTGCCAGCAGTTTGGCGGAAACTCCCTACGAGCAGTACTTC. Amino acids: CASSLAETPYEQYF. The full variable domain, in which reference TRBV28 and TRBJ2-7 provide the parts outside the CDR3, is DVKVTQSSRYLVKRTGEKVFLECVQDMDHENMFWYRQDPGLGLRLIYFSYDVKMKEKGDIPEGYSVSREKKERFSLILESASTNQTSMYLCASSLAETPYEQYFGPGTRLTVT.

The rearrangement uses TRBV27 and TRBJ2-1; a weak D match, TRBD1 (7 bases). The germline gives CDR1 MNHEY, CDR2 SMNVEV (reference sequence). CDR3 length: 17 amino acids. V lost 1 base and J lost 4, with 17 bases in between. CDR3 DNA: TGTGCCAGCAGTTTATTTTCGGGCAGGGGGGCTTACAATGAGCAGTTCTTC. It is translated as CASSLFSGRGAYNEQFF.

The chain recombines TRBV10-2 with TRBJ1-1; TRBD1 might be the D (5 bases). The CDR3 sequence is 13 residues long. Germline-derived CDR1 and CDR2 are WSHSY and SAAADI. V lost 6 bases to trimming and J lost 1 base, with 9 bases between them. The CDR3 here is CASSWGPNTEAFF. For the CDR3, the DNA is TGCGCCAGCAGCTGGGGCCCGAACACTGAAGCTTTCTTT.